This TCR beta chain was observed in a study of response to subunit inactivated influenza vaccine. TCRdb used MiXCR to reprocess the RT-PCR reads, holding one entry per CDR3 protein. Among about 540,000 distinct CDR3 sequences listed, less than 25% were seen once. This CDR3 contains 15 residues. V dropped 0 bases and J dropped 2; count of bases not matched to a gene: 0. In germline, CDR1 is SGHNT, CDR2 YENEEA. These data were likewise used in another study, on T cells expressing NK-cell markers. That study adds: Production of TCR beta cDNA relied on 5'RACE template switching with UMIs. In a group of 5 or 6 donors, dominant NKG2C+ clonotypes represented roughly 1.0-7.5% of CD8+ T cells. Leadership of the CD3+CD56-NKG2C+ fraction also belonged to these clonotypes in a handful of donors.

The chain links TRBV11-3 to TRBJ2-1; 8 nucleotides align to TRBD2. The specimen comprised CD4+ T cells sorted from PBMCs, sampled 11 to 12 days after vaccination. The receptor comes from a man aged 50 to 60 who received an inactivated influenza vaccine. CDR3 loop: CASSLELAAYNEQFF. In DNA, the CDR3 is TGTGCCAGCAGCTTAGAACTAGCGGCCTACAATGAGCAGTTCTTC.